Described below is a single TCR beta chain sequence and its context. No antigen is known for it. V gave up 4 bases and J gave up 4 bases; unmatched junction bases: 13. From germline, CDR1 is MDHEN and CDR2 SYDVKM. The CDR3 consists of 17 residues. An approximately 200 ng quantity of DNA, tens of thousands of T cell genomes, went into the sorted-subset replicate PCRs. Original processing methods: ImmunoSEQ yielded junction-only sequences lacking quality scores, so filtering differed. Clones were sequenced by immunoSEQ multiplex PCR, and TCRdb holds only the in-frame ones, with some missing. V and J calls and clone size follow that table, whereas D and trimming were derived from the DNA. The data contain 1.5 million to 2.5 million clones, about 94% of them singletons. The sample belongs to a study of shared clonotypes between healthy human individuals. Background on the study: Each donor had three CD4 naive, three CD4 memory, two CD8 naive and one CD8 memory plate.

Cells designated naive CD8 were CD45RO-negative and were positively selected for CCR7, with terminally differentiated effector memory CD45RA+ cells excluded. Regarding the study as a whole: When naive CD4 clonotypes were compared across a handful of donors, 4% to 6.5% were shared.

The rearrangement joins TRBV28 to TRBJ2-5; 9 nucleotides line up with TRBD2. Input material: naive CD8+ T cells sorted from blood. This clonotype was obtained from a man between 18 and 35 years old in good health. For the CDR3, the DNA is TGTGCCAGCAGTTCAACTTTTGGGCTAGCGGGGAGAGAGACCCAGTACTTC. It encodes CASSSTFGLAGRETQYF.